This TCR beta chain is drawn from a study of PD-L1 blockade in urothelial cancer. General study points: Blood TCR clonality below the median before treatment was a predictor of better survival.

Note on this clone: Its matching antigen is unknown. Other DNA sequences from this sample encode an identical CDR3 as well.

Time point: pretreatment peripheral blood. Trimming took 5 bases from V and 3 from J, leaving 10 bases between them. Per germline, CDR1 SGHTA and CDR2 FQGTGA. This CDR3 is built from 13 residues. Sequencing was performed with immunoSEQ multiplex PCR; in TCRdb, only in-frame clones are kept and a portion is missing. Of around 100,000 clones listed, around 87% are singletons. The sequence was collected from a man aged 60 to 75 with urothelial cancer. The material sequenced was PBMCs, taken around atezolizumab (anti-PD-L1) treatment. The chain has TRBV7-3 and TRBJ1-1; D gene unclear. DNA of the CDR3: TGTGCCAGCAGCCGCGGGGAGGACACTGAAGCTTTCTTT. Translation: CASSRGEDTEAFF.